This T cell receptor (beta chain) was observed in a study of beta chain features in type 1 diabetes. V dropped 0 bases and J dropped 0; count of bases not matched to a gene: 9. Germline V gene data show CDR1 as SGHNT and CDR2 as YENEEA. CDR3 size: 19 residues. This clone was detected only a few times. The whole isolated RNA underwent reverse transcription, so sequencing captured expressed TCRB transcripts. Generated by immunoSEQ multiplex PCR, the TCRdb table keeps only in-frame clones and is missing some. The sample carries 350,000 or so clones, about 18% recorded once. The chain employs TRBV11-3 and TRBJ2-2; 8 bases are shared with TRBD1. The TCR was taken from a woman between 18 and 29 years old in good health. The sequenced material came from naive CD4+ T cells from blood. DNA for the CDR3: TGTGCCAGCAGCTTAGATGGGAGGCAGGGGGCAGCGAACACCGGGGAGCTGTTTTTT. Its protein product is CASSLDGRQGAANTGELFF.